What follows are 28 T cell receptor beta chains derived from one specimen sequenced in a study of long-term antiretroviral therapy in people with HIV. Running of the v3.0 immunoSEQ assay took place at survey level. Assay used: immunoSEQ multiplex PCR; TCRdb lists only in-frame clones, some missing. The sample contains roughly 20,000 clones, about nine tenths of which appear only once. Sequenced here: unsorted PBMCs, sampled approximately 4.5 years before starting antiretroviral therapy. These receptor sequences come from a woman younger than 45 with HIV.

The rearrangement joins TRBV7-6 to TRBJ2-7; tentatively, D is TRBD1 (6 bases). The CDR3 contains 18 residues. Trimming shortened V by 4 bases and J by 5 bases, and 27 bases separated the two germline ends. Per the germline V gene, CDR1 is SGHVS and CDR2 is FNYEAQ. The CDR3 DNA reads TGTGCCAGCAGCTCCACCACCCCCGCACGGGACACGCGGGACGAGCAGTACTTC. Its translation: CASSSTTPARDTRDEQYF.

This chain connects TRBV2 to TRBJ1-2; TRBD1 might be the D (5 bases). Trimming removed 4 bases from V and 12 bases from J, with 18 bases in between. Germline CDR1 and CDR2: SNHLY and FYNNEI. This CDR3 spans 13 amino acids. CDR3 sequence: CASSVRTSKRHTF. The CDR3 DNA reads TGTGCCAGCAGTGTCCGGACATCTAAGAGACACACCTTC.

This chain connects TRBV18 to TRBJ1-6; a weak D match, TRBD1 (5 bases). The CDR3 sequence is 16 residues long. Trimming stripped 3 bases from V and 9 bases from J, with 18 bases between. CDR1 and CDR2 from the germline V gene are KGHSH and LQKENI. CDR3 sequence: CASSPGPTGGGSPLHF. The CDR3 nucleotides are TGTGCCAGCTCACCGGGACCCACAGGTGGTGGTTCACCCCTCCACTTT.

The chain combines TRBV7-9 with TRBJ1-1; maybe TRBD1 (6 bases). The CDR3 contains 18 residues. Germline assignment: CDR1 SEHNR and CDR2 FQNEAQ (reference sequence). Trimming shortened V by 4 bases and J by 1 base, and 22 bases separated the two germline ends. The CDR3 coding sequence is TGTGCCAGCAGCTCGGGGGGCTCAAAACTCGCGCCGAACACTGAAGCTTTCTTT. Protein: CASSSGGSKLAPNTEAFF.

The CDR3: CASKRTNNEQFF. CDR3 sequence (DNA): TGTGCCAGCAAACGGACTAACAATGAGCAGTTCTTC. V is TRBV2 and J is TRBJ2-1; D is perhaps TRBD2 (6 bases). The V and J ends lost 7 bases and 5 bases respectively, with 9 bases between them. CDR1 is SNHLY, CDR2 FYNNEI, per germline. The CDR3 is 12 residues long.

In this sample, this clone turned up a few times. CDR3 DNA sequence: TGTGCCAGCAGCCAATGGGACTTGGGTAATGAAAAACTGTTTTTT. Translating gives CASSQWDLGNEKLFF. The chain joins TRBV16 to TRBJ1-4, with D possibly being TRBD1 (5 bases). In germline, CDR1 is KGHSY, CDR2 FQNENV. This CDR3 region has 15 residues. V was shortened by 1 base and J by 4 bases, with 10 bases between the two germline ends.

V usage is TRBV5-4 and J usage is TRBJ2-7; TRBD1 is a possible D gene (6 bases). CDR3 length: 15 amino acids. The V gene's germline CDR1 is SGHNT and CDR2 YYREEE (reference sequence). V was trimmed by 5 bases and J by 2 bases, leaving 17 bases between them. CDR3 in DNA: TGTGCCAGCAGTCTTGGACAGACTGCAACCTACGAGCAGTACTTC. Residues: CASSLGQTATYEQYF.

V usage is TRBV5-1 and J usage is TRBJ2-1, with D possibly TRBD1 on 6 matching bases. Per germline, CDR1 SGHRS and CDR2 YFSETQ. The CDR3 sequence is 14 residues long. V lost 0 bases to trimming and J lost 7 bases, with 11 bases between them. The CDR3: CASSLAGTSNEQFF. The CDR3 nucleotides are TGCGCCAGCAGCTTGGCAGGGACATCGAATGAGCAGTTCTTC.

J is TRBJ1-5 and V is TRBV19, with 7 bases lining up with TRBD1. V trimming: 6 bases; J trimming: 2 bases; junction bases outside the gene matches: 7. Germline assignment: CDR1 LNHDA and CDR2 SQIVND (reference sequence). The CDR3 length is 15 residues. For the CDR3, the DNA is TGTGCCAGTAGGGGATTAACAGGGGGCAATCAGCCCCAGCATTTT. Amino acid sequence: CASRGLTGGNQPQHF.

The chain recombines TRBV2 with TRBJ1-2, with TRBD1 identical over 9 bases. J gave up 5 bases and V 4 bases, and 11 bases lay outside the gene matches. Germline assignment: CDR1 SNHLY and CDR2 FYNNEI. This CDR3 is built from 16 residues. The CDR3 here is CASSVRTDRGTYGYTF. CDR3 coding DNA: TGTGCCAGCAGTGTCCGGACGGACAGGGGAACGTATGGCTACACCTTC.

The rearrangement uses TRBV7-9 and TRBJ1-1; 8 bases are shared with TRBD1. Trimming removed 4 bases from V and 10 bases from J; junction bases left unmatched: 14. The CDR3 covers 15 residues. CDR1 and CDR2 from the germline V gene are SEHNR and FQNEAQ (reference sequence). The CDR3 DNA sequence: TGTGCCAGCAGCTCCCTCGGGACAGGTCGGTTTACAGCTTTCTTT. This codes for CASSSLGTGRFTAFF.

This clone showed up just a few times. The chain is built from TRBV5-1 and TRBJ2-7; possibly TRBD2 for D (6 bases). Trimming stripped 1 base from V and 2 bases from J, with 10 bases between. Per the germline V gene, CDR1 is SGHRS and CDR2 is YFSETQ. This CDR3 is 14 amino acids long. In DNA form, the CDR3 reads TGCGCCAGCAGCTTGTTCGGGGGTACCTACGAGCAGTACTTC. It codes for CASSLFGGTYEQYF.

The V call is TRBV5-1, the J call TRBJ1-5, with D possibly TRBD1 on 6 matching bases. The CDR3 loop spans 14 amino acids. Germline V gene data show CDR1 as SGHRS and CDR2 as YFSETQ. The germline V and J ends were trimmed by 4 bases and 3 bases, with 11 bases remaining between them. For the CDR3, the DNA is TGCGCCAGCAGCCTTCCAGGGGTCAATCAGCCCCAGCATTTT. Protein sequence: CASSLPGVNQPQHF.

This clone occurred once. The chain links TRBV14 to TRBJ2-7, with D possibly being TRBD1 or TRBD2 (6 bases each). Germline lookup yields CDR1 SGHDN and CDR2 FVKESK. Trimming removed 0 bases from V and 5 bases from J, with 20 bases in between. The CDR3 length is 17 residues. For the CDR3, the DNA is TGTGCCAGCAGCCAAGAAGTTAGGGGGGCTCTGCGGGACGAGCAGTACTTC. Amino acids: CASSQEVRGALRDEQYF. The full variable domain, in which reference TRBV14 and TRBJ2-7 provide the parts outside the CDR3, is EAGVTQFPSHSVIEKGQTVTLRCDPISGHDNLYWYRRVMGKEIKFLLHFVKESKQDESGMPNNRFLAERTGGTYSTLKVQPAELEDSGVYFCASSQEVRGALRDEQYFGPGTRLTVT.

V and J are TRBV6-5 and TRBJ1-1, with D possibly matching TRBD1 (6 bases). The CDR3 consists of 13 residues. Trimming removed 2 bases at V and 5 bases at J, with 9 bases between. The germline gives CDR1 MNHEY, CDR2 SVGAGI. The CDR3 DNA follows: TGTGCCAGCAGTTACCACAGGGAGACTGAAGCTTTCTTT. Translated, it gives CASSYHRETEAFF.

In this sample, this clone turned up once. V usage is TRBV5-8 and J usage is TRBJ1-4; D unresolved. This CDR3 comprises 13 residues. V was pared by 0 bases and J by 9 bases, with 9 bases between. Per germline, CDR1 SGHTS and CDR2 YDEGEE. The CDR3 nucleotides are TGTGCCAGCAGCTTGGATCTGAGAAAAAAACTGTTTTTT. Protein: CASSLDLRKKLFF.

This chain uses TRBV9 with TRBJ2-1, with D perhaps matching TRBD1 (6 bases). Deletions cut 0 bases from V and 2 bases from J, with 15 bases between. The CDR3 contains 17 residues. Germline V gene data show CDR1 as SGDLS and CDR2 as YYNGEE. CDR3 nucleotide sequence: TGTGCCAGCAGCGTAGGTCCCACAGGGACGGCCTACAATGAGCAGTTCTTC. Translating it yields CASSVGPTGTAYNEQFF.

V usage is TRBV6-1 and J usage is TRBJ2-5, with 11 positions matching TRBD2. Unmatched junction bases numbered 1, after V lost 2 bases and J lost 2 bases. The CDR3 loop spans 15 amino acids. CDR1 MNHNS and CDR2 SASEGT come from the germline V gene. The CDR3 DNA reads TGTGCCAGCAGTGAACTAGCGGGGGGTCAAGAGACCCAGTACTTC. This gives the protein CASSELAGGQETQYF.

The chain uses TRBV10-1 and TRBJ1-1; D is uncertain. The ends were cut back, 4 bases at V and 3 bases at J, with 6 bases in the middle. There are 12 residues in the CDR3. CDR1 is WNHNN and CDR2 is SYGVQD in the germline V gene (reference sequence). CDR3 nucleotides: TGCGCCAGCAGTGGGACGGACACTGAAGCTTTCTTT. Translating it yields CASSGTDTEAFF.

The chain uses TRBV13 and TRBJ2-7; D tentatively fits TRBD1 or TRBD2 (5 bases each). The CDR3 sequence is 15 residues long. The V end lost 2 bases, the J end lost 1 base, and 12 bases lay between the germline ends. Germline assignment: CDR1 PRHDT and CDR2 FYEKMQ (reference sequence). The CDR3 loop is CASSLKRWGSYEQYF. The CDR3, as DNA: TGTGCCAGCAGCTTAAAAAGGTGGGGGTCCTACGAGCAGTACTTC.

A word on this clone: A junction end diverges from the germline sequence, so it may reflect a read error. The chain carries TRBV5-1 and TRBJ2-7; maybe TRBD2 (6 bases). The CDR3 is 14 amino acids. Germline CDR1 is SGHRS and CDR2 is YFSETQ. The CDR3 DNA reads as TGTGCCAGCAGCTTGGGATGGGGGGCCTACGAGCAGTACTTC. Translated: CASSLGWGAYEQYF.

V is TRBV29-1 and J is TRBJ1-4; tentatively, D is TRBD1 (5 bases). Germline V gene sequence: CDR1 SQVTM, CDR2 ANQGSEA. This CDR3 comprises 15 residues. Deletions cut 1 base from V and 3 bases from J, with 12 bases between. CDR3 in DNA: TGCAGCGTTGAAGGGGAGGGGCTGTCTAATGAAAAACTGTTTTTT. This codes for CSVEGEGLSNEKLFF. Drawing the rest from reference TRBV29-1 and TRBJ1-4, the complete variable domain is SAVISQKPSRDICQRGTSLTIQCQVDSQVTMMFWYRQQPGQSLTLIATANQGSEATYESGFVIDKFPISRPNLTFSTLTVSNMSPEDSSIYLCSVEGEGLSNEKLFFGSGTQLSVL.

This rearrangement joins TRBV15 to TRBJ2-7, with D uncertain. V was shortened by 7 bases and J by 0 bases, with 13 bases between the two germline ends. The CDR3 has 14 amino acids. Germline values: CDR1 LNHNV, CDR2 YYDKDF (reference sequence). The CDR3 protein is CATTLDLTSYEQYF. DNA for the CDR3: TGTGCCACCACCCTAGACCTAACCTCCTACGAGCAGTACTTC.

The chain has TRBV6-5 and TRBJ1-2; D unresolved. In germline, CDR1 is MNHEY, CDR2 SVGAGI. CDR3 length equals 15 residues. Trimming cost V 1 base and J 0 bases, with 9 bases left between them. CDR3 nucleotide sequence: TGTGCCAGCAGTTACTTATCCGGGGCTAACTATGGCTACACCTTC. Translating gives CASSYLSGANYGYTF.

This rearrangement joins TRBV29-1 to TRBJ1-1, with D possibly being TRBD1 (5 bases). The ends were cut back, 4 bases at V and 4 bases at J, with 13 bases in the middle. The CDR3 contains 13 residues. Germline V gene sequence: CDR1 SQVTM, CDR2 ANQGSEA. The CDR3, as DNA: TGCAGCGTTGGGGACGGCGGGCGCACTGAAGCTTTCTTT. It yields the protein CSVGDGGRTEAFF.

The chain links TRBV4-3 to TRBJ2-5; TRBD1 agrees at 8 bases. J was trimmed by 4 bases and V by 5 bases; bases with no gene match: 6. In germline, CDR1 is LGHNA, CDR2 YSLEER. This CDR3 region has 14 residues. CDR3 in amino acids: CASSFRGRGETQYF. In nucleotides, the CDR3 is TGCGCCAGCAGCTTCAGGGGGCGCGGAGAGACCCAGTACTTC.

The sample holds a few counts of this clone. This chain links TRBV2 with TRBJ1-1, with D possibly TRBD1 on 5 matching bases. The germline CDR1 and CDR2 sequences are SNHLY and FYNNEI. The V and J ends lost 2 bases and 4 bases respectively, with 14 bases between them. This CDR3 spans 15 amino acids. The CDR3 nucleotides are TGTGCCAGCAGTGAATTACGGCAGGGTGTCACTGAAGCTTTCTTT. This translates into CASSELRQGVTEAFF.

The chain joins TRBV6-1 to TRBJ1-5; D gene unclear. Germline loops: CDR1 MNHNS, CDR2 SASEGT. Trimming stripped 2 bases from V and 2 bases from J, with 10 bases between. The length of the CDR3 is 15 residues. CDR3 protein: CASSEFRGGNQPQHF. The CDR3, as DNA: TGTGCCAGCAGTGAATTTCGGGGAGGCAATCAGCCCCAGCATTTT.